The clone carrying this T cell receptor (beta chain) was counted many times. As yet, its antigen is unknown. The data are from a study of T-cell memory formation after mild COVID-19. Study at large: TCR clustering was largely donor specific.

Amplification by 5'RACE using constant-segment primers produced TCR alpha and TCR beta cDNA libraries that carried sample barcodes and UMIs. TCRdb used MiXCR to reprocess the 5' RACE reads, holding one entry per CDR3 protein. In the table there are about 250,000 distinct CDR3 sequences, roughly 14% of which are singletons. CDR3 length: 14 residues. The V gene's germline CDR1 is DFQATT and CDR2 SNEGSKA (reference sequence). Trimming left V 6 bases short and J 4 bases short, with 17 bases between. Study-wide findings and caveats: Contracting clones, day 15 to 85, had balanced CD4/CD8, and later expanders favored CD4+.

This TCR was sampled from an adult woman who had mild COVID-19 (a few samples of this study predate the infection). Cell type and time point are not known. The sample consisted of PBMCs or a T cell subset sorted from them (not recorded which). This rearrangement joins TRBV20-1 to TRBJ2-3; D uncertain. The CDR3 sequence: CSASTSSSSDTQYF. As DNA, the CDR3 is TGCAGTGCCTCGACTTCGTCGTCCTCAGATACGCAGTATTTT.